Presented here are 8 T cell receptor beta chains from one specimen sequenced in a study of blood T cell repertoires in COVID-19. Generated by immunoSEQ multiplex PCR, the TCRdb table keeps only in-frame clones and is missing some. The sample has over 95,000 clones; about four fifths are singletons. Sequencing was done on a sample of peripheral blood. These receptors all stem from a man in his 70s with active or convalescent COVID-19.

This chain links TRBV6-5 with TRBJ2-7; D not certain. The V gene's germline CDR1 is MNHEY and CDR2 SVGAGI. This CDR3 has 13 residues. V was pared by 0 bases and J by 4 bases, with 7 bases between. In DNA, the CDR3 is TGTGCCAGCAGTTACTCTGGAGTTTACGAGCAGTACTTC. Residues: CASSYSGVYEQYF.

CDR3 sequence: CASSRRAGALTDTQYF. The CDR3 nucleotides read TGTGCCAGCAGCCGAAGAGCGGGGGCCCTCACAGATACGCAGTATTTT. The chain has TRBV7-9 and TRBJ2-3; 8 bases agree with TRBD2. The CDR3 sequence is 16 residues long. Germline loops: CDR1 SEHNR, CDR2 FQNEAQ (reference sequence). Germline trimming cut 5 bases from V and 2 bases from J; bases unmatched to any gene: 9.

CDR3 sequence: CATSNTGQLQETQYF. The CDR3 DNA reads TGTGCCACCAGTAATACCGGACAACTGCAAGAGACCCAGTACTTC. The chain combines TRBV24-1 with TRBJ2-5; tentatively, D is TRBD1 (5 bases). The ends were cut back, 6 bases at V and 2 bases at J, with 15 bases in the middle. Germline CDR1 and CDR2: KGHDR and SFDVKD. The CDR3 spans 15 residues.

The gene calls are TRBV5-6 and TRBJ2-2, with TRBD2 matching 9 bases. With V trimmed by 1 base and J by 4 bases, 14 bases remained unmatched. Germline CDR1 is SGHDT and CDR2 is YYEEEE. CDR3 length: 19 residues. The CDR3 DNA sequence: TGTGCCAGCAGCTTGCTTTTTCGGCGGGGGGGCGTCGGCACCGGGGAGCTGTTTTTT. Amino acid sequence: CASSLLFRRGGVGTGELFF.

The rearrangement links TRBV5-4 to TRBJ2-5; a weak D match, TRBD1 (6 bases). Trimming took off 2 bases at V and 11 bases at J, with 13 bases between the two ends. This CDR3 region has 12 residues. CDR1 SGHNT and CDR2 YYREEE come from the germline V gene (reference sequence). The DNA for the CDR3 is TGTGCCAGCAGCTTAAACAGGGAAAAGCAGTACTTC. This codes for CASSLNREKQYF.

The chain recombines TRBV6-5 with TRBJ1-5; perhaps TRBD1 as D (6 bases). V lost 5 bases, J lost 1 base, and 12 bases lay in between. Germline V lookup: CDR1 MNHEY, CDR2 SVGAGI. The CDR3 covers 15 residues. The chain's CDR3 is CASSPGTYSNQPQHF. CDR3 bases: TGTGCCAGCAGTCCCGGGACATACAGCAATCAGCCCCAGCATTTT.

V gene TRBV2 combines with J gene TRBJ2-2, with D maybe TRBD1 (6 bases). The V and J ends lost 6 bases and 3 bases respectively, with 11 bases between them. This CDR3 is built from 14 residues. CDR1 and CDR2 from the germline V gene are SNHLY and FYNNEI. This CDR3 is CASRGTSDTGELFF. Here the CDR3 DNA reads TGTGCCAGCAGAGGGACATCAGACACCGGGGAGCTGTTTTTT. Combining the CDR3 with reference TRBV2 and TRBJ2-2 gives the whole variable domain EPEVTQTPSHQVTQMGQEVILRCVPISNHLYFYWYRQILGQKVEFLVSFYNNEISEKSEIFDDQFSVERPDGSNFTLKIRSTKLEDSAMYFCASRGTSDTGELFFGEGSRLTVL.

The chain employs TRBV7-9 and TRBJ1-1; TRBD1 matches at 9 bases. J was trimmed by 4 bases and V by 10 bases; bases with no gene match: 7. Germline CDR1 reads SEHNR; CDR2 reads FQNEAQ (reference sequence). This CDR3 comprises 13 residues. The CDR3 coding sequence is TGTGCCATCACACAGGGGGCTTTCACTGAAGCTTTCTTT. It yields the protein CAITQGAFTEAFF.